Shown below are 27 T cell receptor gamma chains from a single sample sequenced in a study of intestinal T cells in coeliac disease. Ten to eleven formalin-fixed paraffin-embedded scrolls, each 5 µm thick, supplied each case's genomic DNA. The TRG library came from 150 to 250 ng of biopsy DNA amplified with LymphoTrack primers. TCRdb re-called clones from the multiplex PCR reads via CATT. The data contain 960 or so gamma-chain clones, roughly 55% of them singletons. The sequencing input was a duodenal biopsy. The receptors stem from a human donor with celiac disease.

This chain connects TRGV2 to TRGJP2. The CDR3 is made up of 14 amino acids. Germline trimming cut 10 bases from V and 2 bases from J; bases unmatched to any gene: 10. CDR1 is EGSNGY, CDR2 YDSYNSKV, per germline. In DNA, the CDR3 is TGTGCCACTGGACGGCGGAGTAGTGATTGGATCAAGACGTTT. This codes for CATGRRSSDWIKTF.

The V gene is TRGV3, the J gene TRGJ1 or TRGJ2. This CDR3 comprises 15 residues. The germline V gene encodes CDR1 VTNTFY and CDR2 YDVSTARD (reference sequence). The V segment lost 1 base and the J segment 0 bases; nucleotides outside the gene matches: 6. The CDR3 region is CATWDSDSNYYKKLF. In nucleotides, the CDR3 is TGTGCCACCTGGGACAGCGATTCGAATTATTATAAGAAACTCTTT.

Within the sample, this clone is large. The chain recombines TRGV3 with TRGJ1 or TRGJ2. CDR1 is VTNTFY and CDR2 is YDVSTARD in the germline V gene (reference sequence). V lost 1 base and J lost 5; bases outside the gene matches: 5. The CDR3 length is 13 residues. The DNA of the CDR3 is TGTGCCACCTGGGACAGATTTGATTATAAGAAACTCTTT. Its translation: CATWDRFDYKKLF.

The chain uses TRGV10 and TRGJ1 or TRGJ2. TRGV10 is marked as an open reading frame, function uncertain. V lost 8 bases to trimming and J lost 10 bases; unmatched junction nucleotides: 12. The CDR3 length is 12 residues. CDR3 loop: CAAWDYWVKKLF. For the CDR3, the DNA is TGTGCTGCGTGGGATTATTGGGTAAAGAAACTCTTT.

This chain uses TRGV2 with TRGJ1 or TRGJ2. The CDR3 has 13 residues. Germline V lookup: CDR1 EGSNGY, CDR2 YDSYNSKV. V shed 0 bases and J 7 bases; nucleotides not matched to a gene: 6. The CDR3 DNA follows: TGTGCCACCTGGGACGGGTCTCGATATAAGAAACTCTTT. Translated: CATWDGSRYKKLF.

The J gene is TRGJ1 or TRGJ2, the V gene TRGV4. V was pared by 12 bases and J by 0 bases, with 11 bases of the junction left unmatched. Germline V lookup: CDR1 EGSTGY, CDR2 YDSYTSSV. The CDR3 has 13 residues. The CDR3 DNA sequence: TGTGCCCCAGGCCCATCGAATTATTATAAGAAACTCTTT. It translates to CAPGPSNYYKKLF.

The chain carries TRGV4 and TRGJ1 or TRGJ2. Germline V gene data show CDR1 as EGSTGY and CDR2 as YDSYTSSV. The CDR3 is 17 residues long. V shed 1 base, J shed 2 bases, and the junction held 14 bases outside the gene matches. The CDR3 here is CATWDGLGGQHYYKKLF. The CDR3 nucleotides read TGTGCCACCTGGGATGGTTTAGGTGGGCAGCATTATTATAAGAAACTCTTT.

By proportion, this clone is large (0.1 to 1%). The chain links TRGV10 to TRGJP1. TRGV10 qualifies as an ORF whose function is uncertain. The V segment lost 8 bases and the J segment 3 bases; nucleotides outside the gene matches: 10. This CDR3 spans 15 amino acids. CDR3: CAAWDRRATGWFKIF. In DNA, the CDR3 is TGTGCTGCGTGGGATCGACGGGCCACTGGTTGGTTCAAGATATTT.

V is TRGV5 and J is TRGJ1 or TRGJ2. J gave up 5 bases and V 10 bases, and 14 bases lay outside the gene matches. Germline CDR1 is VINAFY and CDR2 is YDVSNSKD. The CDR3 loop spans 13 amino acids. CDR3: CATGTGFNYKKLF. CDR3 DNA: TGTGCCACTGGGACAGGCTTTAATTATAAGAAACTCTTT.

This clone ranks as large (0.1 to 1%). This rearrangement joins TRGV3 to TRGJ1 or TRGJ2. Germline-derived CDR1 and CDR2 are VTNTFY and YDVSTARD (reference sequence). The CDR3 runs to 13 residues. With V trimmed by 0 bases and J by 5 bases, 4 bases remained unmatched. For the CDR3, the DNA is TGTGCCACCTGGGACAGGCGAAATTATAAGAAACTCTTT. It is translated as CATWDRRNYKKLF.

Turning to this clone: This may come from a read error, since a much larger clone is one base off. CDR3 sequence reads: CACWIRLLGYYKKLF. CDR3 nucleotides: TGTGCCTGCTGGATTAGGCTCCTGGGTTATTATAAGAAGCTCTTT. The V and J genes are TRGV11 and TRGJ1 or TRGJ2. TRGV11 qualifies as an ORF whose function is uncertain. The CDR3 covers 15 residues.

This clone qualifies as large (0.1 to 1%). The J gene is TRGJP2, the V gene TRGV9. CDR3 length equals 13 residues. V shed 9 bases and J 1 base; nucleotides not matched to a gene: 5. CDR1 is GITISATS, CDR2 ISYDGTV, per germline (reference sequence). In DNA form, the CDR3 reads TGTGCCTTGGTGGGTAGTAGTGATTGGATCAAGACGTTT. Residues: CALVGSSDWIKTF.

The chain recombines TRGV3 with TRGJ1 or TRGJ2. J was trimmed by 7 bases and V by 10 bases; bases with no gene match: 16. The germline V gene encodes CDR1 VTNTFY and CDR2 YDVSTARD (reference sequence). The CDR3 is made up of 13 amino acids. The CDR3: CATGTGSRYKKLF. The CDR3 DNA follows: TGTGCCACTGGGACAGGCTCTCGGTATAAGAAACTCTTT.

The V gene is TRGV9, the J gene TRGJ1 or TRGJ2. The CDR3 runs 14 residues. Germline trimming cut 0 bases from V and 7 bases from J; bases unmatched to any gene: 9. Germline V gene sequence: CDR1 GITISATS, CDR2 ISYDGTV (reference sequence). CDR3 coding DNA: TGTGCCTTGTGGGAGGTGCAAGATGTCTATAAGAAACTCTTT. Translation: CALWEVQDVYKKLF.

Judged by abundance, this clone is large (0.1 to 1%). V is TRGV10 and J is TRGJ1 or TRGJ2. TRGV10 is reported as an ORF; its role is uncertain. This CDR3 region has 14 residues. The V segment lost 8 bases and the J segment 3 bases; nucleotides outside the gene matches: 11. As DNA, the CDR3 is TGTGCTGCGTGGGATCTAAGACTTTATTATAAGAAACTCTTT. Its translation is CAAWDLRLYYKKLF.

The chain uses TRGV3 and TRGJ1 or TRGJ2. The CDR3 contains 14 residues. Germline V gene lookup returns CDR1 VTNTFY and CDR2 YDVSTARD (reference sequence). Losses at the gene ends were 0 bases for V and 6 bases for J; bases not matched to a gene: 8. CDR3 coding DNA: TGTGCCACCTGGGACAGGCTCGGGGGTTATAAGAAACTCTTT. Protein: CATWDRLGGYKKLF.

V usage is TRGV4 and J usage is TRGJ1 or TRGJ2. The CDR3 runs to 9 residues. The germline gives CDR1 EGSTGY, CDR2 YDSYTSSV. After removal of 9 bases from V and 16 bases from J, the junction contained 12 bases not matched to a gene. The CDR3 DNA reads TGTGCCACCCGGACAAGAAATCTCTTT. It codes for CATRTRNLF.

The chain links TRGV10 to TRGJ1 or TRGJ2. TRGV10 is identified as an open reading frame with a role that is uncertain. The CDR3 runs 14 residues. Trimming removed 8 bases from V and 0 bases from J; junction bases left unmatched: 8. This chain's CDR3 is CAAWDHLNYYKKLF. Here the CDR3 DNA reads TGTGCTGCGTGGGATCACCTGAATTATTATAAGAAACTCTTT.

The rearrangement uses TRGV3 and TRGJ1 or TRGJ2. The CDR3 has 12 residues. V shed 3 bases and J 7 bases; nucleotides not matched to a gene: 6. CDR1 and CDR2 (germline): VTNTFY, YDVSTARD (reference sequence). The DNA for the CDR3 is TGTGCCACCTGGGACTTCGGCTATAAGAAACTCTTT. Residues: CATWDFGYKKLF.

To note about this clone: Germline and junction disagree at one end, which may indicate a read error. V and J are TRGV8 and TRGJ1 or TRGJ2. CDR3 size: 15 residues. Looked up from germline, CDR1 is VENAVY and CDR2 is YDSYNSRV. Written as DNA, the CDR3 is TGCGCCACCTGGGATTCCTCCCGAGGTATTATAAAGAAACTCTTT. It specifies CATWDSSRGIIKKLF.

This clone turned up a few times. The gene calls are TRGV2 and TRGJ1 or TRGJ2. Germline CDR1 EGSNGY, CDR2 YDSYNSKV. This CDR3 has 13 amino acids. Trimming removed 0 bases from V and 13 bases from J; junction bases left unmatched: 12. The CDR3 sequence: CATWDGLDIRKLF. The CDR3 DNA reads TGTGCCACCTGGGACGGGCTCGATATAAGAAAACTCTTT.

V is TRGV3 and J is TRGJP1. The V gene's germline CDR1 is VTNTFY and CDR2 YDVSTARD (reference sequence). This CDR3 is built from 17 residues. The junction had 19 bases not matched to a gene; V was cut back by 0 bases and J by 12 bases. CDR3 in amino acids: CATWDRSVYLLVGFKIF. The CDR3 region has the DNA TGTGCCACCTGGGACAGGTCTGTTTACCTACTGGTTGGGTTCAAGATATTT.

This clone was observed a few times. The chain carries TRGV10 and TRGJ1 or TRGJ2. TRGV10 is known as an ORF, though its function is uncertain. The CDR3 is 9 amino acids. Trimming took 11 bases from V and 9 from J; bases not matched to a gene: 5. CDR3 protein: CAAPFKKLF. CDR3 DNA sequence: TGTGCTGCGCCATTTAAGAAACTCTTT.

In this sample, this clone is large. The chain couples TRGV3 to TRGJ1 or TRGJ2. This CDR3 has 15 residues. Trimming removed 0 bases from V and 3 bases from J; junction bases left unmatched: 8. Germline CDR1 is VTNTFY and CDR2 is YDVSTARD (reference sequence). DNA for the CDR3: TGTGCCACCTGGGACAGGCTTTTAGGTTATTATAAGAAACTCTTT. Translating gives CATWDRLLGYYKKLF.

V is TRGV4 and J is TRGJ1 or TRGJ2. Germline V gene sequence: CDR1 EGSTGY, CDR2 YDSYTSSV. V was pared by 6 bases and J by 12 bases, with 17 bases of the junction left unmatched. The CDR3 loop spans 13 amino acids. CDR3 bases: TGTGCCACCTGGATGGGTGCTCCTGCTGGGAAACTCTTT. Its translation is CATWMGAPAGKLF.

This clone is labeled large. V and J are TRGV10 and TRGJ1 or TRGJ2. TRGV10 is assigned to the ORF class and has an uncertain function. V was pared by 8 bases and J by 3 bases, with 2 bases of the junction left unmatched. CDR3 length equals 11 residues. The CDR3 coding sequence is TGTGCTGCGTGGCGTTATTATAAGAAACTCTTT. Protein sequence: CAAWRYYKKLF.

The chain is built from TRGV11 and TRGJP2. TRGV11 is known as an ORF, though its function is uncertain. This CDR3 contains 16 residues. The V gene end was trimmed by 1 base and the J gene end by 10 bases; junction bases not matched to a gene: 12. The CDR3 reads CACWIRHRVVSWIKTF. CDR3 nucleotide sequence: TGTGCCTGCTGGATTAGGCATCGGGTAGTGAGTTGGATCAAGACGTTT.